This T cell receptor beta chain was identified during a study of cytomegalovirus exposure and HLA in healthy donors. The study, taken as a whole, reports: Later analysis suggested links between common viral pathogens and several top significant clusters. Analysis performed later showed TCR beta chains linked to HLA being more clonally expanded than equally common others. TCR beta V- and J-gene trimming, according to a later analysis, was linked to a missense DCLRE1C variant.

A note on this clone: Its antigen remains unknown.

The PCR ran on 60 Vbeta and 13 Jbeta primers. Produced via immunoSEQ multiplex PCR; TCRdb's table is partial and in-frame only. The sample data list about 100,000 clones. Trimming removed 4 bases from V and 2 bases from J; junction bases left unmatched: 6. The CDR3 runs 16 residues. Germline CDR1 SNHLY, CDR2 FYNNEI. The J gene is TRBJ1-5, the V gene TRBV2; 9 nucleotides line up with TRBD1. The sequenced sample consisted of PBMCs. The receptor was derived from a girl aged 5-17 years in good health and CMV-seropositive. CDR3: CASSGTGGSGNQPQHF. The CDR3 region has the DNA TGTGCCAGCAGTGGTACAGGGGGCTCAGGCAATCAGCCCCAGCATTTT.